These T cell receptor beta chains were read from a single sample in a study of OX40 agonist ivuxolimab in advanced cancers. Repertoires were generated with immunoSEQ multiplex PCR, while TCRdb's copy carries only in-frame clones and drops some. Of some 94,000 clones in the sample, 90% to 95% were seen once. The specimen was CD4+ or CD8+ T cells sorted from blood, collected in a trial of the OX40 agonist ivuxolimab. The source of these receptors is an adult with an advanced solid tumor such as melanoma, head and neck, liver or kidney cancer. Both conserved end residues are part of each CDR3. The D gene is left open where the match is weak. The size field is filled for only some rows; it gives once, few, many or a size class.

cdr3_length,j_call,d_call,clone_size,v_call,cdr3_aa,cdr3_nt
15,TRBJ1-4,TRBD1,-,TRBV19,CASSTPDRGHEKLFF,TGTGCCAGTAGTACGCCAGACAGGGGACATGAAAAACTGTTTTTT
14,TRBJ2-7,TRBD1,-,TRBV6-6,CASSRGTGDHEQYF,TGTGCCAGCAGTAGGGGGACAGGGGACCACGAGCAGTACTTC
15,TRBJ2-7,-,-,TRBV28,CASSLSPSRGYEQYF,TGTGCCAGCAGTTTATCGCCTTCCAGGGGTTACGAGCAGTACTTC
16,TRBJ1-4,TRBD1,-,TRBV5-1,CASSLEPGQVNEKLFF,TGCGCCAGCAGCTTGGAACCGGGACAGGTGAATGAAAAACTGTTTTTT
13,TRBJ1-2,TRBD1,-,TRBV30,CAYRDRGRYGYTF,TGTGCCTACCGGGACAGGGGGCGGTATGGCTACACCTTC
14,TRBJ1-4,-,-,TRBV28,CASSLGWENEKLFF,TGTGCCAGCAGTTTGGGGTGGGAAAATGAAAAACTGTTTTTT
20,TRBJ1-5,-,once,TRBV4-3,CASSQDLSRFPGAFNQPQHF,TGCGCCAGCAGCCAAGATCTATCTCGATTTCCAGGCGCCTTCAATCAGCCCCAGCATTTT
16,TRBJ1-2,TRBD1,-,TRBV4-3,CASSFAGTGDRDGYTF,TGCGCCAGCAGCTTCGCCGGGACAGGGGACCGAGATGGCTACACCTTC
16,TRBJ2-1,TRBD1,-,TRBV7-2,CASKTAVGQGGDEQFF,TGTGCCAGCAAAACCGCCGTGGGACAGGGAGGGGATGAGCAGTTCTTC
14,TRBJ1-1,-,-,TRBV7-3,CASSPLGMNTEAFF,TGTGCCAGCAGCCCCCTGGGCATGAACACTGAAGCTTTCTTT
12,TRBJ1-4,-,-,TRBV19,CASTGTNEKLFF,TGTGCCAGTACTGGGACTAATGAAAAACTGTTTTTT
17,TRBJ2-2,-,-,TRBV19,CASSMGSVTTNTGELFF,TGTGCCAGTAGTATGGGTTCGGTCACAACGAACACCGGGGAGCTGTTTTTT
11,TRBJ2-7,-,-,TRBV18,CASSTPYEQYF,TGTGCCAGCTCAACTCCTTACGAGCAGTACTTC
15,TRBJ2-3,TRBD1,-,TRBV4-1,CASSARQGAGDTQYF,TGCGCCAGCAGCGCCCGACAGGGGGCAGGGGATACGCAGTATTTT
13,TRBJ2-7,-,-,TRBV5-4,CASSFGRSYEQYF,TGTGCCAGCAGCTTTGGACGGAGCTACGAGCAGTACTTC
17,TRBJ2-1,-,-,TRBV7-2,CASTPRRDSSSYNEQFF,TGTGCCAGCACCCCTCGGCGGGACTCTAGCTCCTACAATGAGCAGTTCTTC
14,TRBJ1-1,-,few,TRBV7-8,CASSLSREGTEAFF,TGTGCCAGCAGCTTAAGTAGGGAGGGAACTGAAGCTTTCTTT
15,TRBJ2-7,TRBD2,-,TRBV30,CAWRPPGLAGGPQYF,TGTGCCTGGAGACCCCCCGGACTAGCGGGAGGGCCCCAGTACTTC
17,TRBJ1-5,TRBD1,-,TRBV30,CAWSRARGQGSNQPQHF,TGTGCCTGGAGTAGGGCCCGGGGACAGGGCAGCAATCAGCCCCAGCATTTT
14,TRBJ2-5,-,-,TRBV2,CASSEAGRLETQYF,TGTGCCAGCAGTGAGGCAGGGAGGCTCGAGACCCAGTACTTC
13,TRBJ2-7,-,-,TRBV11-3,CASSLGPPYEQYF,TGTGCCAGCAGCTTAGGACCGCCCTACGAGCAGTACTTC
15,TRBJ2-7,TRBD1,-,TRBV5-1,CASSLDGQGAYEQYF,TGCGCCAGCAGCTTGGACGGACAGGGGGCCTACGAGCAGTACTTC
15,TRBJ1-2,TRBD1,-,TRBV19,CASSEQGILADGYTF,TGTGCCAGTAGTGAACAGGGGATTTTAGCGGATGGCTACACCTTC
15,TRBJ1-1,TRBD1,-,TRBV7-2,CASSPNRGLRTEAFF,TGTGCCAGCAGCCCAAACAGGGGGCTGAGAACTGAAGCTTTCTTT
15,TRBJ2-1,TRBD2,-,TRBV6-4,CASSATSGSVNEQFF,TGTGCCAGCAGTGCGACTAGCGGGAGTGTAAATGAGCAGTTCTTC
15,TRBJ2-7,TRBD2,-,TRBV18,CASSLGLAGGPEQYF,TGTGCCAGCTCTCTGGGACTAGCGGGAGGGCCCGAGCAGTACTTC
15,TRBJ2-2,TRBD2,-,TRBV2,CASSRTSGDAGELFF,TGTGCCAGCAGTCGGACTAGCGGGGACGCCGGGGAGCTGTTTTTT
16,TRBJ2-1,TRBD1,-,TRBV4-3,CASSQDWDRDYNEQFF,TGCGCCAGCAGCCAAGACTGGGACAGGGACTACAATGAGCAGTTCTTC
16,TRBJ2-1,TRBD2,-,TRBV7-3,CASSPSPAGGNNEQFF,TGTGCCAGCAGCCCCTCGCCGGCGGGAGGGAACAATGAGCAGTTCTTC
14,TRBJ2-7,TRBD1,few,TRBV18,CASSQGTGMYEQYF,TGTGCCAGCTCACAAGGGACAGGGATGTACGAGCAGTACTTC
18,TRBJ2-3,TRBD2,-,TRBV9,CASSVGEGLAPSTDTQYF,TGTGCCAGCAGCGTAGGAGAGGGACTAGCGCCCAGCACAGATACGCAGTATTTT
16,TRBJ1-2,-,once,TRBV28,CASSSGLGGREYGYTF,TGTGCCAGCAGTTCCGGCCTAGGCGGCCGCGAATATGGCTACACCTTC
17,TRBJ2-7,-,few,TRBV15,CATSRGLRAGGGYEQYF,TGTGCCACCAGCAGAGGTTTGCGGGCAGGGGGAGGGTACGAGCAGTACTTC
17,TRBJ2-1,-,-,TRBV19,CASSIGAGRRSYNEQFF,TGTGCCAGTAGTATAGGGGCGGGACGCAGGTCCTACAATGAGCAGTTCTTC
12,TRBJ1-2,-,-,TRBV2,CASSGGTYGYTF,TGTGCCAGCAGCGGCGGAACATATGGCTACACCTTC
14,TRBJ2-2,-,-,TRBV19,CASGHAVPTGELFF,TGTGCCAGTGGCCACGCAGTACCCACCGGGGAGCTGTTTTTT
10,TRBJ1-2,-,-,TRBV20-1,CSARGTIHAF,TGCAGTGCTAGAGGGACGATTCATGCCTTC
13,TRBJ2-7,-,-,TRBV11-2,CASSSPRTGEQYF,TGTGCCAGCAGCTCCCCGCGGACTGGCGAGCAGTACTTC
13,TRBJ2-2,-,-,TRBV11-3,CASTDVSSGELFF,TGTGCCAGCACCGACGTTTCCTCCGGGGAGCTGTTTTTT
14,TRBJ1-5,-,-,TRBV30,CAWSEPYSNQPQHF,TGTGCCTGGAGTGAACCGTATAGCAATCAGCCCCAGCATTTT
11,TRBJ1-2,-,-,TRBV2,CASGSNYGYTF,TGTGCCAGCGGCAGTAACTATGGCTACACCTTC
15,TRBJ2-2,-,-,TRBV18,CASSPRTFDTGELFF,TGTGCCAGCTCACCACGCACTTTTGACACCGGGGAGCTGTTTTTT
18,TRBJ2-7,-,-,TRBV4-2,CASSLHRGFIGGSYEQYF,TGTGCCAGCAGCCTTCATCGAGGCTTTATTGGAGGGAGCTACGAGCAGTACTTC
14,TRBJ1-4,TRBD1,-,TRBV28,CASAGTGGAEKLFF,TGTGCCAGCGCGGGGACAGGGGGCGCCGAAAAACTGTTTTTT
14,TRBJ1-4,-,-,TRBV19,CASSIIGATEKLFF,TGTGCCAGTAGTATAATCGGTGCGACGGAAAAACTGTTTTTT
12,TRBJ1-1,-,few,TRBV29-1,CSGGLMNTEAFF,TGCAGCGGCGGACTGATGAACACTGAAGCTTTCTTT
12,TRBJ1-5,-,few,TRBV23-1,CASSQLREPQHF,TGCGCCAGCAGTCAACTCCGCGAGCCCCAGCATTTT
14,TRBJ2-7,-,-,TRBV7-2,CASTSGVGNYEQYF,TGTGCCAGCACCTCTGGAGTGGGTAACTACGAGCAGTACTTC
15,TRBJ2-5,TRBD2,-,TRBV19,CASRAGGAQGETQYF,TGTGCCAGTAGGGCGGGGGGCGCACAAGGAGAGACCCAGTACTTC
15,TRBJ1-2,-,-,TRBV6-1,CASSEGSNRAYGYTF,TGTGCCAGCAGTGAAGGTAGTAACAGGGCTTATGGCTACACCTTC
13,TRBJ2-1,TRBD2,-,TRBV5-6,CASSLGGSSEQFF,TGTGCCAGCAGCTTGGGCGGGAGCAGTGAGCAGTTCTTC
15,TRBJ2-5,-,-,TRBV19,CASSNPGSPVWAQYF,TGTGCCAGCAGTAATCCGGGATCTCCTGTATGGGCTCAGTACTTC
14,TRBJ2-7,-,-,TRBV19,CASTSPGRVAEQYF,TGTGCCAGTACCTCCCCGGGCAGGGTGGCCGAGCAGTACTTC